These 24 T cell receptor beta chains share one sample of origin, sequenced in a study of shared clonotypes between healthy human individuals. Sequencing used immunoSEQ multiplex PCR; TCRdb keeps in-frame clones, though not all of them. The repertoire holds roughly 640,000 clones, with less than 85% as singletons. Sequencing was carried out using memory CD4+ T cells sorted from blood. The subset was: CD45RA-negative fraction. These receptors were taken from a woman between 25 and 40 years old in good health.

This clone was recorded a few times. The chain carries TRBV5-1 and TRBJ2-7; TRBD1 matches 9 bases. CDR1 and CDR2 from the germline V gene are SGHRS and YFSETQ. Unmatched junction bases numbered 5, after V lost 4 bases and J lost 0 bases. CDR3 length: 15 amino acids. CDR3 sequence: CASSGGTGTSYEQYF. The CDR3 nucleotides read TGCGCCAGCAGCGGGGGGACAGGGACCTCCTACGAGCAGTACTTC.

This chain's CDR3 is CASSLGQKVSGEQYF. CDR3 in DNA: TGTGCCAGCAGTTTGGGCCAGAAAGTATCTGGCGAGCAGTACTTC. The chain uses TRBV28 and TRBJ2-7; D remains unclear. Germline loops: CDR1 MDHEN, CDR2 SYDVKM. This CDR3 has 15 residues. Trimming removed 3 bases at V and 6 bases at J, with 18 bases between.

This chain links TRBV5-5 with TRBJ1-3; D gene uncertain. Trimming took 4 bases from V and 2 from J, leaving 10 bases between them. This CDR3 is 14 amino acids long. In germline, CDR1 is SGHKS, CDR2 YYEKEE (reference sequence). The CDR3: CASSLTLPGNTIYF. The CDR3 bases are TGTGCCAGCAGCCTGACCCTCCCTGGAAACACCATATATTTT.

This chain links TRBV7-2 with TRBJ2-5; perhaps TRBD1 as D (5 bases). CDR3 length: 13 residues. The V end was cut by 5 bases, the J end by 5 bases, with 12 bases between. CDR1 and CDR2 from the germline V gene are SGHTA and FQGNSA. The CDR3 region is CASSRRGEETQYF. The CDR3 DNA follows: TGTGCCAGCAGCCGTAGGGGCGAGGAGACCCAGTACTTC.

The CDR3 loop is CASRDRVATQETQYF. The CDR3 nucleotides read TGTGCCAGCAGAGACAGGGTGGCCACCCAAGAGACCCAGTACTTC. The chain uses TRBV7-8 and TRBJ2-5; 7 bases align to TRBD1. This CDR3 is 15 amino acids long. Per the germline V gene, CDR1 is SGHVS and CDR2 is FQNEAQ. Trimming removed 6 bases from V and 1 base from J; junction bases left unmatched: 8.

The J gene is TRBJ2-7, the V gene TRBV28; D assignment may be TRBD1 or TRBD2 (6 bases each). This CDR3 is built from 14 residues. Trimming pared 4 bases from V and 2 bases from J, leaving 12 bases between. Germline CDR1 and CDR2: MDHEN and SYDVKM. DNA for the CDR3: TGTGCCAGCAGTTCAGAGGGGGGAACCTACGAGCAGTACTTC. Translation gives CASSSEGGTYEQYF.

The V gene is TRBV27, the J gene TRBJ1-3; possible D gene TRBD1, 6 bases. CDR3 size: 15 residues. CDR1 and CDR2 (germline): MNHEY, SMNVEV (reference sequence). Trimming removed 6 bases from V and 0 bases from J, with 12 bases in between. The CDR3 loop reads CASRRDTDSGNTIYF. In DNA form, the CDR3 reads TGTGCCAGCAGAAGGGACACGGACTCTGGAAACACCATATATTTT.

The V call is TRBV6-1, the J call TRBJ2-1, with unresolved D. The CDR3 has 13 residues. Trimming cost V 1 base and J 9 bases, with 10 bases left between them. Germline CDR1 is MNHNS and CDR2 is SASEGT. DNA for the CDR3: TGTGCCAGCAGTGAAGTTTTGAGAATTGAGCAGTTCTTC. This translates into CASSEVLRIEQFF.

The CDR3 DNA follows: TGTGCCAGCAGCCCAAAGGCCGCGGAACGATACGAGCAGTACTTC. Protein product: CASSPKAAERYEQYF. The chain is built from TRBV7-8 and TRBJ2-7; D not resolved. Germline loops: CDR1 SGHVS, CDR2 FQNEAQ. V was trimmed by 5 bases and J by 4 bases, leaving 18 bases between them. The CDR3 sequence is 15 residues long.

The CDR3 reads CASSLTPLNDNEQFF. CDR3 coding DNA: TGTGCCAGCAGCTTAACCCCCCTAAATGACAATGAGCAGTTCTTC. The chain has TRBV7-3 and TRBJ2-1; D gene uncertain. This CDR3 spans 15 amino acids. Germline CDR1 SGHTA, CDR2 FQGTGA. V lost 0 bases and J lost 5, with 11 bases in between.

This clone appeared once. This chain uses TRBV6-1 with TRBJ2-3, with D perhaps TRBD1 (6 bases). Germline CDR1 and CDR2: MNHNS and SASEGT. The CDR3 runs to 13 residues. V lost 6 bases, J lost 14 bases, and 21 bases lay in between. CDR3 bases: TGTGCCAGCAGCAACTCCGGACAGAGGATGACGTATTTT. Protein: CASSNSGQRMTYF.

V is TRBV6-6 and J is TRBJ2-2; weak D call: TRBD2 (5 bases). This CDR3 is 15 amino acids long. The V end lost 3 bases, the J end lost 6 bases, and 14 bases lay between the germline ends. Germline V gives CDR1 MNHNY, CDR2 SVGAGI (reference sequence). CDR3 in DNA: TGTGCCAGCAGTTATCGGCTAGCTATCGCCGGGGAGCTGTTTTTT. Amino acids: CASSYRLAIAGELFF.

This chain links TRBV15 with TRBJ2-1; 11 bases align to TRBD2. Per germline, CDR1 LNHNV and CDR2 YYDKDF (reference sequence). The CDR3 runs 16 residues. Losses at the gene ends were 3 bases for V and 8 bases for J; bases not matched to a gene: 9. The CDR3 coding sequence is TGTGCCACCAGCAGGACTAGCGGGGACCTAGGGTATGAGCAGTTCTTC. Protein product: CATSRTSGDLGYEQFF.

This clone occurred many times. The sample contains more than one DNA sequence encoding this CDR3. The chain employs TRBV5-1 and TRBJ2-1, with D maybe TRBD2 (5 bases). The V gene's germline CDR1 is SGHRS and CDR2 YFSETQ. CDR3 length: 15 residues. The germline V and J ends were trimmed by 1 base and 4 bases, with 12 bases remaining between them. Written as DNA, the CDR3 is TGCGCCAGCAGCTTGACATCCCCGGGGTACAATGAGCAGTTCTTC. The encoded protein is CASSLTSPGYNEQFF. Drawing the rest from reference TRBV5-1 and TRBJ2-1, the complete variable domain is KAGVTQTPRYLIKTRGQQVTLSCSPISGHRSVSWYQQTPGQGLQFLFEYFSETQRNKGNFPGRFSGRQFSNSRSEMNVSTLELGDSALYLCASSLTSPGYNEQFFGPGTRLTVL.

The chain is built from TRBV23-1 and TRBJ2-5, with TRBD1 matching over 11 bases. TRBV23-1 is labeled an ORF, and its function is uncertain. Trimming cost V 8 bases and J 5 bases; bases outside gene matches: 7. The CDR3 is 14 residues long. CDR3 in DNA: TGCGCCAGCGGGCCGGGACAGGGGGGGGAGACCCAGTACTTC. This gives the protein CASGPGQGGETQYF.

On this clone itself: A single base is all that separates this from a far larger clone, so a read error is likely. The sample contains more than one DNA sequence encoding this CDR3. The rearrangement links TRBV5-1 to TRBJ2-3; D is uncertain. The CDR3 sequence is 12 residues long. V shed 5 bases and J shed 0 bases, with 4 bases lying between them. Germline CDR1 SGHRS, CDR2 YFSETQ. CDR3 in DNA: TGCGCCAGCAGTTCTAGCACAGATACGCAGTATTTT. Protein product: CASSSSTDTQYF.

The table lists this clone with a few counts. This chain connects TRBV7-6 to TRBJ2-1; maybe TRBD2 (6 bases). The V end was cut by 2 bases, the J end by 0 bases, with 11 bases between. The CDR3 is made up of 16 amino acids. The germline gives CDR1 SGHVS, CDR2 FNYEAQ. The CDR3 here is CASSLWRENSYNEQFF. In DNA form, the CDR3 reads TGTGCCAGCAGCTTATGGCGGGAAAACTCCTACAATGAGCAGTTCTTC.

This clone has a count of ten or more. The V gene is TRBV19, the J gene TRBJ2-2; D remains unclear. V lost 4 bases and J 1 base, leaving 7 bases between the germline ends. This CDR3 is 14 amino acids long. Germline V gene lookup returns CDR1 LNHDA and CDR2 SQIVND (reference sequence). As DNA, the CDR3 is TGTGCCAGTAGTACTTCAAGGAACACCGGGGAGCTGTTTTTT. Protein: CASSTSRNTGELFF.

Of note for this clone: The same CDR3 is also encoded by other DNA sequences in this sample. This sequence joins TRBV19 and TRBJ1-5; no definite D call. V was cut by 1 base and J by 4 bases, with 5 bases left in between. Germline V gene sequence: CDR1 LNHDA, CDR2 SQIVND (reference sequence). CDR3 length: 13 residues. CDR3 DNA: TGTGCCAGTAGTATAGCCGTTAATCAGCCCCAGCATTTT. This gives the protein CASSIAVNQPQHF.

The V and J genes are TRBV28 and TRBJ1-2; 8 nucleotides match TRBD1. In germline, CDR1 is MDHEN, CDR2 SYDVKM. V dropped 11 bases and J dropped 5; count of bases not matched to a gene: 10. The CDR3 loop spans 13 amino acids. The CDR3 region is CAVQTGGTYGYTF. The CDR3 region has the DNA TGTGCCGTGCAAACAGGGGGGACATATGGCTACACCTTC.

This sequence joins TRBV28 and TRBJ1-3, with 7 bases fitting TRBD1. The length of the CDR3 is 14 residues. Trimming at V came to 6 bases and at J to 3 bases, leaving 5 bases not matched to a gene. Germline loops: CDR1 MDHEN, CDR2 SYDVKM. The CDR3 sequence: CASSTGALGNTIYF. CDR3 DNA sequence: TGTGCCAGCAGCACAGGGGCTCTTGGAAACACCATATATTTT. Looking up the rest from reference TRBV28 and TRBJ1-3 gives the full variable domain: DVKVTQSSRYLVKRTGEKVFLECVQDMDHENMFWYRQDPGLGLRLIYFSYDVKMKEKGDIPEGYSVSREKKERFSLILESASTNQTSMYLCASSTGALGNTIYFGEGSWLTVV.

The chain combines TRBV7-2 with TRBJ1-1; D not certain. Germline lookup yields CDR1 SGHTA and CDR2 FQGNSA. With 3 bases removed from V and 0 bases from J, the gap between germline ends came to 11 bases. The CDR3 consists of 15 residues. The CDR3 is CASSFRSGMNTEAFF. The CDR3, as DNA: TGTGCCAGCAGCTTCCGCTCCGGGATGAACACTGAAGCTTTCTTT.

This clone was observed a handful of times. Within the sample, other DNA sequences also encode this same CDR3. The rearrangement joins TRBV5-4 to TRBJ1-4; 9 nucleotides align to TRBD1. Trimming took 0 bases from V and 4 from J; bases not matched to a gene: 1. This CDR3 has 15 amino acids. CDR1 is SGHNT and CDR2 is YYREEE in the germline V gene (reference sequence). In DNA form, the CDR3 reads TGTGCCAGCAGCTTGGGGGGACAGGGTAATGAAAAACTGTTTTTT. As protein: CASSLGGQGNEKLFF.

The chain recombines TRBV27 with TRBJ1-4; D not resolved. CDR3 length: 14 residues. CDR1 MNHEY and CDR2 SMNVEV come from the germline V gene (reference sequence). The V end lost 2 bases, the J end lost 4 bases, and 8 bases lay between the germline ends. The CDR3 reads CASSLTTFNEKLFF. The CDR3, as DNA: TGTGCCAGCAGTTTAACAACGTTTAATGAAAAACTGTTTTTT.